This entry concerns a single TCR beta chain. Germline CDR1 is KGHSH and CDR2 is LQKENI. The V and J ends lost 2 bases and 3 bases, in that order; junction bases with no gene match: 5. This CDR3 spans 16 amino acids. Sequencing was performed with immunoSEQ multiplex PCR; in TCRdb, only in-frame clones are kept and a portion is missing. The sample lists about 100,000 clones, roughly 87% occurring once. This sample was included in a study of control samples from healthy donors and cancer patients. The sequence was collected from a woman between 45 and 65 years old in good health. The rearrangement uses TRBV18 and TRBJ1-3; 9 positions agree with TRBD1. The sample was blood. The CDR3 bases are TGTGCCAGCTCACCAGAGAACAGGGGGCTTGGAAACACCATATATTTT. It encodes CASSPENRGLGNTIYF. Looking up the rest from reference TRBV18 and TRBJ1-3 gives the full variable domain: NAGVMQNPRHLVRRRGQEARLRCSPMKGHSHVYWYRQLPEEGLKFMVYLQKENIIDESGMPKERFSAEFPKEGPSILRIQQVVRGDSAAYFCASSPENRGLGNTIYFGEGSWLTVV.